The rows below give T cell receptor beta chains drawn from one sample of a study of T cell changes during pregnancy in multiple sclerosis. Assay used: immunoSEQ multiplex PCR; TCRdb lists only in-frame clones, some missing. Of about 22,000 clones listed, around 90% were seen once; the top ten hold around 0.93%. The specimen was CD4+ T cells from peripheral blood mononuclear cells, collected in the second trimester of pregnancy. The receptors come from a female donor in good health, enrolled as a control in a pregnancy study. The CDR3 runs from the conserved cysteine through the conserved F or W. The D gene is left open where the match is weak. Clone size is stated in some rows and not others, as once, few, many or a class when expanded.

V gene	D gene	J gene	clone size	CDR3 protein	CDR3 DNA
TRBV5-3	TRBD1	TRBJ1-5	-	CARSLGDRYSNQPQHF	TGTGCCAGAAGCTTGGGGGACAGGTATAGCAATCAGCCCCAGCATTTT
TRBV6-1	-	TRBJ1-6	few	CASSGGHARNSPLHF	TGTGCCAGCAGTGGGGGACACGCGAGGAATTCACCCCTCCACTTT
TRBV5-1	TRBD2	TRBJ2-1	-	CASSPTSGSSYNEQFF	TGCGCCAGCAGCCCCACTAGCGGGAGTTCCTACAATGAGCAGTTCTTC
TRBV19	TRBD2	TRBJ2-2	few	CASSPRTSPEGELFF	TGTGCCAGTAGTCCCCGGACTAGCCCGGAGGGGGAGCTGTTTTTT
TRBV27	-	TRBJ2-4	-	CASSPLTGPSAKNIQYF	TGTGCCAGCAGCCCCCTTACCGGTCCATCGGCCAAAAACATTCAGTACTTC
TRBV28	TRBD1	TRBJ1-6	-	CASSPSDPTGLGASPLHF	TGTGCCAGCAGTCCATCGGATCCGACAGGGTTAGGGGCTTCACCCCTCCACTTT
TRBV2	-	TRBJ1-1	-	CASRDSNTEAFF	TGTGCCAGCAGGGACAGCAACACTGAAGCTTTCTTT
TRBV9	TRBD1	TRBJ2-7	-	CASSMSGTGGLYEQYF	TGTGCCAGCAGCATGTCCGGGACAGGGGGACTCTACGAGCAGTACTTC
TRBV28	TRBD1	TRBJ1-1	-	CASSPSRTGINGNTEAFF	TGTGCCAGCAGTCCCTCAAGGACAGGGATAAATGGGAACACTGAAGCTTTCTTT
TRBV28	-	TRBJ1-5	-	CASRGGGGNQPQHF	TGTGCCAGCAGGGGGGGAGGCGGCAATCAGCCCCAGCATTTT
TRBV9	-	TRBJ1-5	-	CASSAGENQPQHF	TGTGCCAGCAGCGCAGGGGAGAATCAGCCCCAGCATTTT
TRBV7-2	-	TRBJ1-5	-	CASSLAGGNQPQHF	TGTGCCAGCAGCTTAGCCGGGGGGAATCAGCCCCAGCATTTT
TRBV7-2	TRBD2	TRBJ2-5	once	CASSLVPSGGETQYF	TGTGCCAGCAGCTTAGTGCCTAGCGGGGGAGAGACCCAGTACTTC
TRBV7-9	-	TRBJ1-1	-	CASSLEGLGAEAFF	TGTGCCAGCAGCTTAGAGGGACTGGGGGCTGAAGCTTTCTTT
TRBV20-1	-	TRBJ1-2	once	CSVYYDGYTF	TGCAGTGTGTACTATGATGGCTACACCTTC
TRBV13	TRBD1	TRBJ2-1	-	CASSLGQGSYNEQFF	TGTGCCAGCAGCTTAGGACAGGGGTCCTACAATGAGCAGTTCTTC
TRBV29-1	TRBD2	TRBJ2-4	-	CSVDGLAGAKNIQYF	TGCAGCGTTGACGGGCTAGCGGGAGCCAAAAACATTCAGTACTTC
TRBV5-1	TRBD2	TRBJ2-5	once	CASSLGLAGVETQYF	TGCGCCAGCAGCCTAGGACTAGCGGGAGTGGAGACCCAGTACTTC
TRBV19	-	TRBJ2-3	-	CASSKTGYTDTQYF	TGTGCCAGTAGTAAAACAGGGTACACAGATACGCAGTATTTT
TRBV6-5	-	TRBJ1-5	-	CASRPVGGPGQPQHF	TGTGCCAGCAGGCCCGTTGGAGGTCCCGGTCAGCCCCAGCATTTT
TRBV5-6	TRBD2	TRBJ2-7	few	CASSLAGAPAGEQYF	TGTGCCAGCAGCTTAGCGGGAGCGCCCGCCGGCGAGCAGTACTTC
TRBV25-1	-	TRBJ1-1	-	CASSEWGGQNTEAFF	TGTGCCAGCAGTGAATGGGGAGGGCAGAACACTGAAGCTTTCTTT